The sequence of this T cell receptor beta chain was determined in a study (dated by TCRdb to the mid-2010s). About the investigation overall: The study examined whether tumor-infiltrating Tregs in breast cancer are drawn from blood Tregs or arise in situ by conversion from other CD4+ T cell subsets. Overall results and qualifications from the work: Rather than covering whole repertoires, validation in the larger cohort was restricted to a single TCR beta V-J rearrangement. Tumor-infiltrating Treg TCR alpha and beta sequences overlapped most with tumor naive CD4+ T cells, then with blood naive CD4+ T cells. Tumor memory CD4+ T cell TCR gene usage clustered with blood and lymph node memory CD4+ cells and lymph node naive CD4+ cells.

Amplification of full-length TCR variable regions was done by 5' RACE PCR using constant-region reverse primers, and this step was followed by semi-nested PCR with Nested Universal Primer A. The ReliaPrep RNA Cell Miniprep System was used to extract total RNA, which was then reverse transcribed into 5'RACE-ready cDNA with the SMARTer RACE 5'/3' Kit. An Illumina MiSeq was used to sequence the full-length TCR alpha and beta libraries, which had been barcoded with multiplex adaptors. The original pipeline was this. For each of nine subset-tissue groups, sequencing data from the five patients were pooled, and the groups were compared by unsupervised clustering of TCR gene usage. Repertoire similarity was calculated with the Morisita-Horn index, weighting shared sequences by their contribution to each repertoire. The public reads were reanalyzed by TCRdb: fastp trimming at Q25, MiXCR alignment, in-frame beta chains only. Each entry merges the rows of one CDR3 protein and shows their most common DNA and genes. Clone size and V and J calls follow TCRdb, not the original study. The sample yields tens of thousands of distinct CDR3 sequences; roughly 30% were counted once. The ten largest clones capture under 3.5% of the sample.

The memory CD4+ T cell population was isolated based on a CD4+CD45RO+CD25- phenotype. Tregs, naive and memory CD4+ T cells from tumor, blood and ipsilateral draining lymph nodes of about five breast cancer patients underwent full-length TCR alpha and beta sequencing. Tumor tissue and lymph nodes from ipsilateral axillary dissection were perfused with PBS, minced and digested with collagenase I and hyaluronidase. FACS confirmed that the sorted cell populations were more than 90% pure. CDR3 length: 14 amino acids, cysteine to phenylalanine. Only the CDR3 DNA is retained, 42 bases long and in frame from the first base. CDR1 and CDR2 (MNHEY, SVGAGI) derive from the germline V gene. Deletion took 6 bases off V and 5 bases off J, with a span of 15 bases between the germline ends. In the case of this clonotype: This clone's antigen is unknown. Per-nucleotide qualities are absent, and no much larger clonotype sits a single base away.

The chain joins TRBV6-5 to TRBJ2-3, with the D gene call left open. Specimen: tumor-infiltrating memory CD4+ T cells sorted from the breast tumor. The label giving this sample's cell subset or site can be read as: memory CD4+ T cells, CD4+CD45RO+CD25-. The receptor was derived from a female donor with breast cancer. The DNA sequence follows: TGTGCCAGCAGATCCCCGGCGTTTGGAGATACGCAGTATTTT. Translated, it reads CASRSPAFGDTQYF.